Presented here are 5 T cell receptor beta chains from one specimen sequenced in a study of Tregs in tolerant kidney transplant recipients. Some clones are missing from TCRdb's copy, which holds only in-frame ones; the method was immunoSEQ multiplex PCR. Altogether roughly 4,200 clones are present, roughly 50% being singletons, with the ten largest covering under 4.5%. Their cognate antigens are unknown. The sample taken for sequencing was CD8+ T cells from blood cultured with allogeneic cells. The receptors stem from a human donor in good health.

This clone was counted between two and nine times. The gene calls are TRBV6-5 and TRBJ1-2; tentative D call: TRBD1 (6 bases). Germline V gives CDR1 MNHEY, CDR2 SVGAGI. V lost 0 bases and J 4 bases, leaving 9 bases between the germline ends. The CDR3 runs 14 residues. The CDR3 loop is CASSYSGGPYGYTF. The CDR3 coding sequence is TGTGCCAGCAGTTACTCCGGGGGGCCCTATGGCTACACCTTC.

V is TRBV6-1 and J is TRBJ1-1; D is unclear. V was shortened by 3 bases and J by 1 base, with 15 bases between the two germline ends. This CDR3 region has 16 residues. Germline values: CDR1 MNHNS, CDR2 SASEGT. In DNA, the CDR3 is TGTGCCAGCAGTGAGTCAGCGGCGGCCTCGAACACTGAAGCTTTCTTT. Translating gives CASSESAAASNTEAFF.

This clone was counted between two and nine times. This chain connects TRBV4-1 to TRBJ2-7; no clear D gene. This CDR3 contains 15 residues. Trimming stripped 0 bases from V and 3 bases from J, with 12 bases between. The germline CDR1 and CDR2 sequences are MGHRA and YSYEKL. The CDR3 DNA reads as TGCGCCAGCAGCCAAGAACCAGTCCCCTTCTACGAGCAGTACTTC. This gives the protein CASSQEPVPFYEQYF.

The rearrangement uses TRBV5-4 and TRBJ1-2; D gene unclear. Trimming took off 4 bases at V and 0 bases at J, with 13 bases between the two ends. The CDR3 sequence is 15 residues long. The germline V gene has CDR1 SGHNT and CDR2 YYREEE (reference sequence). The CDR3, as DNA: TGTGCCAGCAGCCCTGGCATCGGTACTAACTATGGCTACACCTTC. Its protein is CASSPGIGTNYGYTF.

In its sample, this clone was seen once. The chain employs TRBV4-1 and TRBJ2-1, with D unclear. CDR3 length: 15 amino acids. V shed 3 bases and J shed 2 bases, with 11 bases lying between them. Germline V gene data show CDR1 as MGHRA and CDR2 as YSYEKL. The CDR3 here is CASSQLYGAYNEQFF. DNA of the CDR3: TGCGCCAGCAGCCAGTTATACGGAGCCTACAATGAGCAGTTCTTC.